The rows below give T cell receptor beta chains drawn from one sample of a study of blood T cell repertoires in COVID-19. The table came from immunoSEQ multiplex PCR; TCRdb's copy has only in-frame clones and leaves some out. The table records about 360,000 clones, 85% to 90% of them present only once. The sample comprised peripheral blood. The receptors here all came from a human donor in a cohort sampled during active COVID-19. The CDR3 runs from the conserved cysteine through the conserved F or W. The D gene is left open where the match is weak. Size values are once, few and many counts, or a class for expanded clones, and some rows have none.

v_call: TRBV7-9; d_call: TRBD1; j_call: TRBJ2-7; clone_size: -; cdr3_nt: TGTGCCACCTCCCACCAGGGACAGTCCCCCGGGCAGTACTTC; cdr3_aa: CATSHQGQSPGQYF
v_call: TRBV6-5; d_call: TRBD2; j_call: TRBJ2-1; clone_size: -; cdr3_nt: TGTGCCAGCAGCCCGGGACTAGCGGGAGGGCGCGAGCAGTTCTTC; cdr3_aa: CASSPGLAGGREQFF
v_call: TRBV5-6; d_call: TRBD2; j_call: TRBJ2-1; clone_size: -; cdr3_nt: TGTGCCAGCAGCTTGTCCGGACTAGCGGGTTACAATGAGCAGTTCTTC; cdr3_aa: CASSLSGLAGYNEQFF
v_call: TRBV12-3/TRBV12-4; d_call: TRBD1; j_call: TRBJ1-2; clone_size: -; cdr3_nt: TGTGCCAGCAGTTTATCAAGGGGGCATGGCTACACCTTC; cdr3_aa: CASSLSRGHGYTF
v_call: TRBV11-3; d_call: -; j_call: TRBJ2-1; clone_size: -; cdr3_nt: TGTGCCAGCAGCCGGTCGACAGGTAGCAATGAGCAGTTCTTC; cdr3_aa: CASSRSTGSNEQFF
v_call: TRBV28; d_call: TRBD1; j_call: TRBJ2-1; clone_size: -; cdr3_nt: TGTGCCAGCAGGGACAGGGAGAATGAGCAGTTCTTC; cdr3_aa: CASRDRENEQFF
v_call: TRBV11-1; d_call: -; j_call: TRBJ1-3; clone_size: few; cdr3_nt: TGTGCCAGCAACGACAGATTCGCAAGAAACACCATATATTTT; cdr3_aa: CASNDRFARNTIYF
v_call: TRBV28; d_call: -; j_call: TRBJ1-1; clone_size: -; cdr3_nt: TGTGCCAGCAGTTTCGGACCCGGACAGTGGGGGATGAACACTGAAGCTTTCTTT; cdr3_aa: CASSFGPGQWGMNTEAFF
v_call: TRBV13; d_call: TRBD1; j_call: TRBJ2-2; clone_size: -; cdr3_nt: TGTGCCAGCAGCCCAGGGGGACAGGGAGGTTCTAACACCGGGGAGCTGTTTTTT; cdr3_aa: CASSPGGQGGSNTGELFF
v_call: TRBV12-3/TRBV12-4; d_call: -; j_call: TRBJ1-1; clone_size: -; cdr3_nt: TGTGCCAGCAGTCCCCCCGCGATCAGGGAAGCTTTCTTT; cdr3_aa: CASSPPAIREAFF
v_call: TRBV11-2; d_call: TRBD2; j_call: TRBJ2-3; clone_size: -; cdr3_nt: TGTGCCAGCAGCTTAGGACTAGCTAAAGGGGATACGCAGTATTTT; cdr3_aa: CASSLGLAKGDTQYF
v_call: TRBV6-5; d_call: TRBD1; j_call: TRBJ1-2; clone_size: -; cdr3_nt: TGTGCCAGCAGTTACCGACAGGGGGCGTCCTATGGCTACACCTTC; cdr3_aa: CASSYRQGASYGYTF
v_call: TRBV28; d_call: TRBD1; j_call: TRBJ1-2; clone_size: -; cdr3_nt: TGTGCCAGCAGCCGGGACAGAAATAACTATGGCTACACCTTC; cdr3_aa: CASSRDRNNYGYTF
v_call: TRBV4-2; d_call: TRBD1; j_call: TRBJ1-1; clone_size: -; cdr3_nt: TGTGCCAGCAGAGCTCCGGGACAGGGGGAAGCTTTCTTT; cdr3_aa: CASRAPGQGEAFF
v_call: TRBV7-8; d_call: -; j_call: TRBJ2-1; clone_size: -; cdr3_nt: TGTGCCAGCAGCTTAGAGGGTGCGGAGGTAAAGTTCTTC; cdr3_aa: CASSLEGAEVKFF
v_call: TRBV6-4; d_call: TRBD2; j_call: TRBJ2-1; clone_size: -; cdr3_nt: TGTGCCAGCAGTGGGGCTTCGGGGGGGGGCCTCGATGAGCAGTTCTTC; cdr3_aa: CASSGASGGGLDEQFF
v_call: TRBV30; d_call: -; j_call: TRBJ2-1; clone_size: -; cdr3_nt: TGTGCCTGGTGTCAGGGTGAGGCCCACAATGAGCAGTTCTTC; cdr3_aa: CAWCQGEAHNEQFF
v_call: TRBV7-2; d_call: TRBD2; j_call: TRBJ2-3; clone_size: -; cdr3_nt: TGTGCCAGCAGCTCAAAAAGGACTAGCGGGAGCACAGATACGCAGTATTTT; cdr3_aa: CASSSKRTSGSTDTQYF
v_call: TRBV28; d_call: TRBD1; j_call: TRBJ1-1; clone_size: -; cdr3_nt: TGTGCCAGCAGCCCCAACAGGGGGTTTGGGGACACTGAAGCTTTCTTT; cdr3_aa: CASSPNRGFGDTEAFF
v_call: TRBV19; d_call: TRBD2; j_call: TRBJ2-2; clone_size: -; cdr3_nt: TGTGCCAGTAGTCGGACTAGCGGGAGTGAGGCCAGCACCGGGGAGCTGTTTTTT; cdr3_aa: CASSRTSGSEASTGELFF
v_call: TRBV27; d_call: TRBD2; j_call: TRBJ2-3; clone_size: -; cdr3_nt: TGTGCCAGCAGTTTATGGGGGGGTTACACAGATACGCAGTATTTT; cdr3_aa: CASSLWGGYTDTQYF
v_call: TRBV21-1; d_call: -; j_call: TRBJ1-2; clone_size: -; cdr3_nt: TGTGCCAGCAGCATGGACAGTTTAAACTATGGCTACACCTTC; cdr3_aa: CASSMDSLNYGYTF
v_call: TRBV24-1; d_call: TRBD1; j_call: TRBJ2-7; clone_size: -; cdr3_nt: TGTGCCACTTCGGGACAGGGAACCTACGAGCAGTACTTC; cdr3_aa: CATSGQGTYEQYF
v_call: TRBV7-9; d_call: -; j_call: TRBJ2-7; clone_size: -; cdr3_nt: TGTGCCAGCAGCTTAACAGAAAAATACGAGCAGTACTTC; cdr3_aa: CASSLTEKYEQYF
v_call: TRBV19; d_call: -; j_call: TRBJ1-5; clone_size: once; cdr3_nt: TGTGCCAGTAGTGCTGGGCCGCCCCAGCATTTT; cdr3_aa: CASSAGPPQHF
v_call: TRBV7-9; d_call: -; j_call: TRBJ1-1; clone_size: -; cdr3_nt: TGTGCCATCACGTACATGAACACTGAAGCTTTCTTT; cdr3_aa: CAITYMNTEAFF
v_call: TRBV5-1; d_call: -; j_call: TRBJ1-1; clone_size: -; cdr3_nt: TGCGCCAGCAGCTCCACCGGCGGGGCAGACGGGGGGGAGAAAGCTTTCTTT; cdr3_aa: CASSSTGGADGGEKAFF
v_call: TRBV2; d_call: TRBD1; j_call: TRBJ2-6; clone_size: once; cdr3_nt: TGTGCCAGCAGTATACAGGGGATGGCATCTGGGGCCAACGTCCTGACTTTC; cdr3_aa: CASSIQGMASGANVLTF
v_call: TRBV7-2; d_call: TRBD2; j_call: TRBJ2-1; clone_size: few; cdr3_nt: TGTGCCAGCAGCTTAGAGTCTAGCGGGGCCTACAATGAGCAGTTCTTC; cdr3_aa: CASSLESSGAYNEQFF
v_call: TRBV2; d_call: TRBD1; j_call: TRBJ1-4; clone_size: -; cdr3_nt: TGTGCCACCAGGAGACAGGGTGATAATGAAAAACTGTTTTTT; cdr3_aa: CATRRQGDNEKLFF
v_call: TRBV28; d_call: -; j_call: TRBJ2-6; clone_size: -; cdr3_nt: TGTGCCAGCAGTAGGAGCTTGAGCTCTGGGGCCAACGTCCTGACTTTC; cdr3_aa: CASSRSLSSGANVLTF
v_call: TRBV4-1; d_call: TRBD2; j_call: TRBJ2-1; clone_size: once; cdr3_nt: TGCGCCAGCAGCCAATTACCCCCTAGCCCCCGGGACTACGACAGCTACAATGAGCAGTTCTTC; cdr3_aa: CASSQLPPSPRDYDSYNEQFF
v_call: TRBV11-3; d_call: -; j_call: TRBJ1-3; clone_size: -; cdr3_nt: TGTGCCAGCACCCAAGCCCAGGGCAGCTCTGGAAACACCATATATTTT; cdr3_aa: CASTQAQGSSGNTIYF
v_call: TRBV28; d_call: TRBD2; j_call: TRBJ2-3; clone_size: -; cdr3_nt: TGTGCCAGCAGTTTAAGTATATCTAGCGGAGTCACAGATACGCAGTATTTT; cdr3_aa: CASSLSISSGVTDTQYF
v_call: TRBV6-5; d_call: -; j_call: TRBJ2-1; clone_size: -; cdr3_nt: TGTGCCAGCAGTCCGGGGAGCCTCTACAATGAGCAGTTCTTC; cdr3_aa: CASSPGSLYNEQFF
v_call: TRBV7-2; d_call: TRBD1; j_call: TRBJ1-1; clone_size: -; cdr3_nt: TGTGCCAGCAGCTTAGACGGGACAGGGGACACTGAAGCTTTCTTT; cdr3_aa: CASSLDGTGDTEAFF
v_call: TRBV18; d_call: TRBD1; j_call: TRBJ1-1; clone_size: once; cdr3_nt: TGTGCCAGCTCACTAGGAGGGGGCGCGAACACTGAAGCTTTCTTT; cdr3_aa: CASSLGGGANTEAFF
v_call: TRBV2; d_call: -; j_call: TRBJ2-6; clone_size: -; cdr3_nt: TGTGCCAGCAATGTTCAAGGAGGCGAGTCTGGGGCCAACGTCCTGACTTTC; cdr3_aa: CASNVQGGESGANVLTF
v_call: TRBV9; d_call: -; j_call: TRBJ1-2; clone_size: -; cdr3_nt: TGTGCCAGCAGCTCTCAGACAGCCATCTATGGCTACACCTTC; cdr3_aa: CASSSQTAIYGYTF